The entry below gives a single T cell receptor beta chain sequence along with its context. Its antigen is not known. This CDR3 contains 13 residues. The germline V and J ends were trimmed by 4 bases and 0 bases, with 5 bases remaining between them. Germline V CDR1 and CDR2: SGHDN, FVKESK. The data derive from a study of cytomegalovirus exposure and HLA in healthy donors. Findings of the study overall: Productive rates of about 90% or about 30% were seen for most TCR beta V segments in an earlier analysis.

The PCR ran on 60 Vbeta and 13 Jbeta primers. Sequencing used immunoSEQ multiplex PCR; TCRdb keeps in-frame clones, though not all of them. The table shows about 120,000 clones, with 55% to 65% occurring only once. V and J are TRBV14 and TRBJ2-3; D is undetermined. The source material was PBMCs. This sequence originates from a woman in her 40s in good health and CMV-seropositive. The CDR3 reads CASSLRSTDTQYF. CDR3 sequence (DNA): TGTGCCAGCAGCCTGCGCAGCACAGATACGCAGTATTTT.